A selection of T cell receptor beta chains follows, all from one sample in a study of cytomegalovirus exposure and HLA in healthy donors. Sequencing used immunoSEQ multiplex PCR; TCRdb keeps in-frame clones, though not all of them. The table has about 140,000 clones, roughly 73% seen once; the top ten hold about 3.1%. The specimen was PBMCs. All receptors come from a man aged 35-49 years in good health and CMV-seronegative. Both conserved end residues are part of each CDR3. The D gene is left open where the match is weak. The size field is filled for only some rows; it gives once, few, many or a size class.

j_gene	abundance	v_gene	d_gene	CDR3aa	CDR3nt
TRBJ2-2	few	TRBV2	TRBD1	CASSVRTGGNTGELFF	TGTGCCAGCAGTGTAAGGACAGGGGGCAACACCGGGGAGCTGTTTTTT
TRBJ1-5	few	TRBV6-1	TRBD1	CASSGSGGFSNQPQHF	TGTGCCAGCAGTGGGTCAGGGGGCTTCTCCAATCAGCCCCAGCATTTT
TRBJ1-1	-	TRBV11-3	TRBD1	CASSRAFDRGVDTEAFF	TGTGCCAGCAGCCGAGCTTTCGACAGGGGGGTCGACACTGAAGCTTTCTTT
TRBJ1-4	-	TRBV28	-	CASSLAGHNEKLFF	TGTGCCAGCAGTTTAGCAGGACATAATGAAAAACTGTTTTTT
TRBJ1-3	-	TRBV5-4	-	CASSHSGGAGNTIYF	TGTGCCAGCAGTCACTCGGGGGGGGCAGGAAACACCATATATTTT
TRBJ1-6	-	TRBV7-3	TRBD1	CASSSQGGNSPLHF	TGTGCCAGCAGCTCACAGGGGGGGAATTCACCCCTCCACTTT
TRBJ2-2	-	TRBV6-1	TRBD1	CASREQGARNTGELFF	TGTGCCAGCAGGGAACAGGGGGCGAGGAACACCGGGGAGCTGTTTTTT
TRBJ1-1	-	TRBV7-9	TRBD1	CASSRGQGADTEAFF	TGTGCCAGCAGCCGAGGACAGGGGGCGGACACTGAAGCTTTCTTT
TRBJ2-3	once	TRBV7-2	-	CASTTSGFTDTQYF	TGTGCCAGCACCACGTCGGGGTTCACAGATACGCAGTATTTT
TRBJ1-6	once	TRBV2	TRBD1	CASSGTRGFNSPLHF	TGTGCCAGCAGTGGAACCAGGGGGTTTAATTCACCCCTCCACTTT
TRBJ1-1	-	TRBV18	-	CASSYYLNTEAFF	TGTGCCAGCTCATATTATTTGAACACTGAAGCTTTCTTT
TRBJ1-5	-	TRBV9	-	CASSVEGGNQPQHF	TGTGCCAGCAGCGTAGAAGGGGGCAATCAGCCCCAGCATTTT
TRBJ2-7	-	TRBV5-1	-	CASSLERVSYEQYF	TGCGCCAGCAGCTTGGAAAGAGTTTCCTACGAGCAGTACTTC
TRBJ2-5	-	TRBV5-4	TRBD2	CASSPKRTSGGEETQYF	TGTGCCAGCAGCCCGAAAAGGACTAGCGGGGGAGAAGAGACCCAGTACTTC
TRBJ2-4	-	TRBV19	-	CASSINRQSIQYF	TGTGCCAGTAGTATAAATCGACAGAGCATTCAGTACTTC
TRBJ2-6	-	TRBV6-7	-	CASSYSREVHETNGSSGANVLTF	TGTGCCAGCAGTTACTCGAGGGAAGTCCACGAAACTAATGGGAGCTCTGGGGCCAACGTCCTGACTTTC
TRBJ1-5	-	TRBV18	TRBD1	CASSPRRQGGDSNQPQHF	TGTGCCAGCTCACCACGGCGGCAGGGGGGCGACAGCAATCAGCCCCAGCATTTT
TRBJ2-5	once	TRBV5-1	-	CASSLVGTEETQYF	TGCGCCAGCAGCTTGGTTGGGACTGAAGAGACCCAGTACTTC
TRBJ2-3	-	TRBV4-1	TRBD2	CASSPLGGGLTDTQYF	TGCGCCAGCAGCCCCCTCGGGGGGGGTTTAACAGATACGCAGTATTTT
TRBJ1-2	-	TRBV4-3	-	CASSQEGGLVYGYTF	TGCGCCAGCAGCCAAGAGGGAGGGCTTGTCTATGGCTACACCTTC
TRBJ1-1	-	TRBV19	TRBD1	CASREDRGLHTEAFF	TGTGCCAGTAGGGAAGACAGGGGACTGCACACTGAAGCTTTCTTT
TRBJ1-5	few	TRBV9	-	CASSASPGQPQHF	TGTGCCAGCAGCGCGAGCCCAGGGCAGCCCCAGCATTTT
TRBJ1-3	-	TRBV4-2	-	CASSQDRTSAVNTIYF	TGTGCCAGCAGCCAAGATCGGACATCGGCGGTAAACACCATATATTTT